The clone carrying this TCR beta chain turned up a few times. CDR1 and CDR2 from the germline V gene are MNHEY and SVGAGI. This CDR3 comprises 13 residues. The germline V and J ends were trimmed by 6 bases and 9 bases, with 12 bases remaining between them. As handled by the study authors: Nucleated cell counts were estimated from reference gene primer amplification. This table comes from immunoSEQ multiplex PCR, and its TCRdb copy is limited to in-frame clones, with some not included. V, J and clone size reflect that table, while D and trimming were determined from the DNA. The table lists roughly 55,000 clones, roughly 80% of them singletons. These data belong to a study of blood T cell repertoires in COVID-19.

This receptor was obtained from an elderly man with acute or convalescent COVID-19. The source material was peripheral blood. The chain joins TRBV6-5 to TRBJ1-6; D uncertain. CDR3 sequence reads: CASSPWPGSPLHF. The DNA of the CDR3 is TGTGCCAGCAGCCCGTGGCCGGGTTCACCCCTCCACTTT.